The entry that follows covers one T cell receptor (beta chain) sequence. Its antigen is unknown. No much larger clonotype is one base removed from it; base qualities were not supplied. These data come from a study of CD8 T cells in Susac syndrome (dated by TCRdb to 2018 to 2020). In terms of the full investigation: Whether CD8+ T cell activation and differentiation in Susac syndrome was antigen driven was tested using repertoire sequencing. Results the study describes overall, beyond this receptor: The TCR sequencing and HLA analysis was acknowledged to have included a relatively small number of individuals.

Peripheral blood CD8+ and CD4+ T cells from healthy donors, Susac syndrome patients and multiple sclerosis patients were profiled by high-throughput TCR beta sequencing. Treatment-naive patients with stable or active relapsing-remitting disease fulfilling revised McDonald criteria were used as multiple sclerosis controls. Bulk CD8+ and CD4+ T cells were purified magnetically by negative isolation, whereas CD8+ TEMRA cells were enriched by FACS. Blood was drawn into EDTA tubes, processed within 24 hours, and PBMCs were isolated by density gradient centrifugation. PBMCs intended for TCR sequencing were frozen in liquid nitrogen and were later thawed in a 37 degrees C water bath. A purity of at least 90% was achieved for sorted or isolated CD4+, CD8+ and CD8+ TEMRA cells. RNA was extracted with the RNeasy kit and 0.5 to 1 ug was reverse transcribed using random hexamers. TCR beta CDR3 regions were amplified with the immunoSEQ multiplex PCR assay covering 54 Vbeta and 13 Jbeta segments. PCR amplification bias was corrected by using a synthetic template baseline for primer optimization and computational correction. The original methods were these. Only productive sequences were kept, with reads annotated to V, D and J genes according to IMGT and analyzed in immunoSEQ Analyzer. To calculate clonality, Shannon entropy was normalized by log2 of the number of productive unique sequences and then subtracted from one. Public and private clones were assessed among the 100 most prevalent clones of each patient and control. Clones were defined as Susac-specific when absent from the healthy and MS cohorts, from fewer than 1,300 published viral clones and from other ImmuneACCESS disease sequences. TCRdb reworked the public reads: Q25 trimming with fastp, MiXCR clone assembly, productive beta chains retained. CDR3 protein sequences are deduplicated, and each keeps its most common genes and DNA. The V and J calls and clone size are TCRdb's, not the authors'. This sample comprises 200,000 to 250,000 distinct CDR3 sequences, just under 95% of them detected only once. The ten largest clones take up around 0.067% of the sample.

Counted from cysteine to phenylalanine, this CDR3 has 13 amino acids. Only the CDR3 part of the read is kept: 39 bases, read in frame from the first base. The germline V gene specifies SQVTM as CDR1 and ANQGSEA as CDR2. The junction carries 10 bases between V and J, which are trimmed by 4 bases and 1 base respectively. The receptor was isolated from a human donor with multiple sclerosis. The specimen was CD4+ T cells from PBMCs. The chain links TRBV29-1 with TRBJ2-5, with no D gene named confidently. The nucleotide sequence reads as follows: TGCAGCGTTGGTCGGACGCTCCAAGAGACCCAGTACTTC. This codes for CSVGRTLQETQYF.